One and the same sample provided the 30 T cell receptor beta chains below, sequenced in a study of T cell responses to AZD1222 COVID-19 vaccine (dated by TCRdb to the early 2020s). The library was produced with the immunoSEQ multiplex PCR assay. The clones in this table, taken by TCRdb from immuneACCESS, are in-frame only. Not every clone is retained; where verified, under half of the shortfall comes from an unresolved V gene, and the cause of the rest is unknown. This sample holds approximately 180,000 clones; about nine tenths were observed only once. Jointly, the top ten make up roughly 3.1% of the sample. In light of the paper, this sample's time point label describes: baseline before first vaccination. The material was peripheral blood, obtained on day 0 of AZD1222 vaccination. Receptors originate from an adult in good health.

The chain carries TRBV5-5 and TRBJ1-2; maybe TRBD1 (6 bases). V gave up 7 bases and J gave up 2 bases, with 15 bases separating them. This CDR3 region has 14 residues. The germline gives CDR1 SGHKS, CDR2 YYEKEE (reference sequence). CDR3 nucleotides: TGTGCCAGCTCCGCACACAGGGAGAACTATGGCTACACCTTC. Translating gives CASSAHRENYGYTF.

The chain couples TRBV5-1 to TRBJ1-2; 7 nucleotides line up with TRBD1. Per germline, CDR1 SGHRS and CDR2 YFSETQ. CDR3 length: 15 residues. The V and J ends lost 4 bases and 7 bases, in that order; junction bases with no gene match: 13. Here the CDR3 reads CASSPRETGRIGYTF. The CDR3 bases are TGCGCCAGCAGCCCGAGAGAGACAGGGCGGATTGGCTACACCTTC.

A few counts support this clone. The chain couples TRBV30 to TRBJ1-1; 8 bases are a match to TRBD1. The junction had 6 bases not matched to a gene; V was cut back by 2 bases and J by 4 bases. The germline gives CDR1 GTSNPN, CDR2 SVGIG (reference sequence). The CDR3 is made up of 14 amino acids. The CDR3 spells CAWSSWTGTTEAFF. DNA for the CDR3: TGTGCCTGGAGTTCCTGGACAGGGACCACTGAAGCTTTCTTT.

The chain recombines TRBV2 with TRBJ1-5; no clear D. The CDR3 totals 13 residues. V was trimmed by 6 bases and J by 5 bases, leaving 11 bases between them. Per germline, CDR1 SNHLY and CDR2 FYNNEI. The CDR3 DNA reads TGTGCCAGCAGCCTACGTTATGATCAGCCCCAGCATTTT. Translated, it gives CASSLRYDQPQHF.

The chain employs TRBV27 and TRBJ1-6; D remains ambiguous. Trimming stripped 4 bases from V and 12 bases from J, with 13 bases between. Germline assignment: CDR1 MNHEY and CDR2 SMNVEV (reference sequence). This CDR3 is built from 13 residues. The CDR3 nucleotides read TGTGCCAGCAGTTCCTACGATACGCTACCCCTCCACTTT. Encoded protein: CASSSYDTLPLHF.

This rearrangement joins TRBV29-1 to TRBJ2-7, with a tentative D call TRBD1 (6 bases). Trimming pared 4 bases from V and 9 bases from J, leaving 22 bases between. The germline V gene has CDR1 SQVTM and CDR2 ANQGSEA. The CDR3 covers 14 residues. CDR3 loop: CSVARERIQGAQYF. The CDR3 DNA is TGCAGCGTTGCCCGCGAACGAATACAGGGCGCGCAGTACTTC.

The genes are TRBV7-2 and TRBJ1-1; tentative D call: TRBD1 (5 bases). CDR1 and CDR2 (germline): SGHTA, FQGNSA. This CDR3 contains 14 residues. Trimming left V 1 base short and J 0 bases short, with 6 bases between. In DNA, the CDR3 is TGTGCCAGCAGCTTAGGACAGATGAACACTGAAGCTTTCTTT. Encoded protein: CASSLGQMNTEAFF.

This clone was recorded a few times. The rearrangement joins TRBV4-2 to TRBJ1-2, with unresolved D. CDR3 length equals 14 residues. Germline-derived CDR1 and CDR2 are LGHNA and YNFKEQ. V shed 1 base and J shed 6 bases, with 12 bases lying between them. The CDR3 region is CASSQVSGEDGYTF. DNA of the CDR3: TGTGCCAGCAGCCAAGTGTCCGGGGAAGATGGCTACACCTTC.

This chain links TRBV10-3 with TRBJ1-1, with TRBD1 matching over 7 bases. V shed 10 bases, J shed 0 bases, and the junction held 8 bases outside the gene matches. The CDR3 spans 14 residues. CDR1 is ENHRY and CDR2 is SYGVKD in the germline V gene. For the CDR3, the DNA is TGTGCCACCCGGGGACAGAGTATGAACACTGAAGCTTTCTTT. Translation gives CATRGQSMNTEAFF.

The chain links TRBV14 to TRBJ1-5, with a tentative D call TRBD1 (5 bases). The length of the CDR3 is 14 residues. In germline, CDR1 is SGHDN, CDR2 FVKESK. Trimming pared 0 bases from V and 15 bases from J, leaving 18 bases between. In nucleotides, the CDR3 is TGTGCCAGCAGCCAAGAGGTGGGACCGGGCCTTGGGCATTTT. This translates into CASSQEVGPGLGHF. Full variable domain (rest looked up from reference TRBV14 and TRBJ1-5): EAGVTQFPSHSVIEKGQTVTLRCDPISGHDNLYWYRRVMGKEIKFLLHFVKESKQDESGMPNNRFLAERTGGTYSTLKVQPAELEDSGVYFCASSQEVGPGLGHFGDGTRLSIL.

This clone was seen only a few times. This chain joins TRBV5-4 and TRBJ1-2, with D possibly being TRBD1 (5 bases). Germline V lookup: CDR1 SGHNT, CDR2 YYREEE (reference sequence). CDR3 length: 14 residues. V was clipped by 0 bases and J by 3 bases, with 9 bases between them. The CDR3 reads CASSLDWGYYGYTF. CDR3 sequence (DNA): TGTGCCAGCAGCTTGGATTGGGGGTACTATGGCTACACCTTC.

This clone appeared a few times. The chain combines TRBV19 with TRBJ1-1; TRBD1 matches 9 bases. CDR1 and CDR2 (germline): LNHDA, SQIVND (reference sequence). The CDR3 has 15 residues. The trim removed 3 bases at V and 1 base at J, leaving 3 bases unmatched. In DNA form, the CDR3 reads TGTGCCAGTAGTATGGGGACAGGGACGAACACTGAAGCTTTCTTT. Translation: CASSMGTGTNTEAFF.

In this sample, this clone turned up a few times. V and J are TRBV7-9 and TRBJ1-4; perhaps TRBD1 as D (5 bases). The V and J ends lost 5 bases and 4 bases respectively, with 11 bases between them. The CDR3 has 14 amino acids. Germline V gene data show CDR1 as SEHNR and CDR2 as FQNEAQ (reference sequence). Here the CDR3 reads CASSRGEFNEKLFF. In DNA form, the CDR3 reads TGTGCCAGCAGCCGGGGGGAGTTTAATGAAAAACTGTTTTTT.

This clone was counted between two and nine times. The CDR3 DNA reads TGTGCCAGCATTGGGGGACAGGGGAGAAACTATGGCTACACCTTC. Protein sequence: CASIGGQGRNYGYTF. V is TRBV6-5 and J is TRBJ1-2, with TRBD1 identical over 10 bases. From germline, CDR1 is MNHEY and CDR2 SVGAGI. With V trimmed by 7 bases and J by 2 bases, 7 bases remained unmatched. This CDR3 contains 15 residues.

This clone was seen only once. The chain employs TRBV2 and TRBJ1-6; D remains ambiguous. This CDR3 spans 13 amino acids. The germline V gene has CDR1 SNHLY and CDR2 FYNNEI. V shed 6 bases and J shed 6 bases, with 9 bases lying between them. As DNA, the CDR3 is TGTGCCAGCAGCGAGGCCCGTAATTCACCCCTCCACTTT. It specifies CASSEARNSPLHF.

The chain is built from TRBV11-1 and TRBJ2-3; the match to TRBD2 covers 9 bases. Germline CDR1 SGHAT, CDR2 FQDESV (reference sequence). The CDR3 covers 16 residues. Trimming cost V 5 bases and J 2 bases; bases outside gene matches: 8. The CDR3 coding sequence is TGTGCCAGCAGCCGTAGCGGGGGTCCGCTCACAGATACGCAGTATTTT. This translates into CASSRSGGPLTDTQYF.

The CDR3 sequence: CASSLRAAEKLFF. CDR3 nucleotides: TGTGCCAGCAGCTTAAGGGCAGCTGAAAAACTGTTTTTT. The V call is TRBV5-6, the J call TRBJ1-4, with D unresolved. Looked up from germline, CDR1 is SGHDT and CDR2 is YYEEEE. V was pared by 2 bases and J by 7 bases, with 9 bases between. The CDR3 runs 13 residues.

The rearrangement links TRBV7-2 to TRBJ1-1; the D is unclear. CDR1 and CDR2 (germline): SGHTA, FQGNSA. V lost 5 bases, J lost 11 bases, and 21 bases lay in between. CDR3 length equals 14 residues. The DNA for the CDR3 is TGTGCCAGCAGCCCCCCGGTGTCCCCACTATTCGCTTTCTTT. Translated, it gives CASSPPVSPLFAFF. The full variable domain, completed using reference TRBV7-2 and TRBJ1-1, is GAGVSQSPSNKVTEKGKDVELRCDPISGHTALYWYRQSLGQGLEFLIYFQGNSAPDKSGLPSDRFSAERTGGSVSTLTIQRTQQEDSAVYLCASSPPVSPLFAFFGQGTRLTVV.

The chain recombines TRBV27 with TRBJ1-5; TRBD1 agrees at 10 bases. Per germline, CDR1 MNHEY and CDR2 SMNVEV (reference sequence). V shed 5 bases and J 2 bases; nucleotides not matched to a gene: 6. This CDR3 has 16 amino acids. The CDR3 sequence is CASSGQGEPGNQPQHF. The CDR3 bases are TGTGCCAGCAGTGGACAGGGGGAACCCGGCAATCAGCCCCAGCATTTT.

The V and J genes are TRBV9 and TRBJ2-3; possibly TRBD1 for D (6 bases). CDR1 and CDR2 (germline): SGDLS, YYNGEE. The CDR3 consists of 14 residues. Trimming removed 5 bases at V and 0 bases at J, with 10 bases between. CDR3 bases: TGTGCCAGCAGGGGGGCCGCGAGCACAGATACGCAGTATTTT. Amino acid sequence: CASRGAASTDTQYF.

The CDR3 loop reads CASSLVSGETHNEQFF. CDR3 nucleotides: TGTGCCAGCAGCTTAGTGAGCGGGGAAACCCACAATGAGCAGTTCTTC. V is TRBV7-2 and J is TRBJ2-1; 7 bases fit TRBD2. The CDR3 runs to 16 residues. The germline V gene has CDR1 SGHTA and CDR2 FQGNSA. Germline trimming cut 1 base from V and 5 bases from J; bases unmatched to any gene: 8. Together with reference TRBV7-2 and TRBJ2-1, the CDR3 gives the full variable domain: GAGVSQSPSNKVTEKGKDVELRCDPISGHTALYWYRQSLGQGLEFLIYFQGNSAPDKSGLPSDRFSAERTGGSVSTLTIQRTQQEDSAVYLCASSLVSGETHNEQFFGPGTRLTVL.

This chain connects TRBV24-1 to TRBJ1-4, with D possibly TRBD1 on 5 matching bases. Per the germline V gene, CDR1 is KGHDR and CDR2 is SFDVKD. The V and J ends lost 0 bases and 0 bases respectively, with 13 bases between them. This CDR3 is built from 18 residues. CDR3 sequence reads: CATSDLKTRDSTNEKLFF. In DNA, the CDR3 is TGTGCCACCAGTGATTTGAAGACCAGGGACTCAACTAATGAAAAACTGTTTTTT.

CDR3 amino acids: CASSFSANYGYTF. The CDR3 region has the DNA TGTGCCAGCAGCTTTTCAGCGAACTATGGCTACACCTTC. The J gene is TRBJ1-2, the V gene TRBV7-2; D is ambiguous. Looked up from germline, CDR1 is SGHTA and CDR2 is FQGNSA. The CDR3 runs 13 residues. V lost 3 bases and J lost 2, with 7 bases in between.

DNA for the CDR3: TGTGCCAGCAGCCAGCGAGCCGGGACAGGGGGACCGAACACTGAAGCTTTCTTT. Its translation is CASSQRAGTGGPNTEAFF. This sequence joins TRBV14 and TRBJ1-1; 11 bases are shared with TRBD1. Per germline, CDR1 SGHDN and CDR2 FVKESK. The CDR3 is 18 residues long. After removal of 3 bases from V and 1 base from J, the junction contained 10 bases not matched to a gene.

The CDR3 loop reads CASSPRQGASGYEQYF. Written as DNA, the CDR3 is TGTGCCAGCTCACCACGACAGGGGGCGAGTGGGTACGAGCAGTACTTC. V gene TRBV18 combines with J gene TRBJ2-7; 10 bases align to TRBD1. V was pared by 1 base and J by 4 bases, with 7 bases of the junction left unmatched. CDR3 length: 16 residues. Germline-derived CDR1 and CDR2 are KGHSH and LQKENI.

The chain employs TRBV5-5 and TRBJ1-1; possible D gene TRBD1, 5 bases. Trimming shortened V by 4 bases and J by 3 bases, and 7 bases separated the two germline ends. The CDR3 is 12 amino acids. CDR1 and CDR2 from the germline V gene are SGHKS and YYEKEE (reference sequence). CDR3 DNA: TGTGCCAGCAGCGCGGGGGACACTGAAGCTTTCTTT. Encoded protein: CASSAGDTEAFF.

V gene TRBV29-1 combines with J gene TRBJ2-1; 11 nucleotides match TRBD2. The CDR3 totals 14 residues. V lost 4 bases and J lost 10; bases outside the gene matches: 9. Per germline, CDR1 SQVTM and CDR2 ANQGSEA. The CDR3 DNA reads as TGCAGCGTTGGGCCGGGTAGCGGGGGGGCCGAGCAGTTCTTC. As protein: CSVGPGSGGAEQFF.

The chain couples TRBV4-2 to TRBJ2-3; 9 nucleotides align to TRBD2. The CDR3 totals 14 residues. J was trimmed by 4 bases and V by 1 base; bases with no gene match: 0. Per the germline V gene, CDR1 is LGHNA and CDR2 is YNFKEQ. Here the CDR3 DNA reads TGTGCCAGCAGCCAAGGACTAGCGGCAGATACGCAGTATTTT. It codes for CASSQGLAADTQYF.

The chain joins TRBV6-2 or TRBV6-3 to TRBJ1-2; 7 nucleotides match TRBD1. CDR1 and CDR2 from the germline V gene are MNHEY and SVGEGT. The CDR3 runs 14 residues. The junction had 6 bases not matched to a gene; V was cut back by 6 bases and J by 2 bases. CDR3 sequence: CASSPTGSNYGYTF. CDR3 DNA sequence: TGTGCCAGCAGCCCGACAGGGTCCAACTATGGCTACACCTTC.

Turning to this clone: One end of the junction does not line up with germline, which may come from a read error. J is TRBJ1-2 and V is TRBV20-1, with D unresolved. CDR1 is DFQATT and CDR2 is SNEGSKA in the germline V gene (reference sequence). The CDR3 is made up of 11 amino acids. The CDR3 nucleotides read TGCAGTGCTGGAGACACCCAGGGCTACACCTTC. As protein: CSAGDTQGYTF.